The rows below give T cell receptor beta chains drawn from one sample of a study of cytomegalovirus exposure and HLA in healthy donors. Only in-frame clones appear in the TCRdb table, and some are missing; sequencing was by immunoSEQ multiplex PCR. The sample records about 240,000 clones, around nine tenths being singletons. Sequencing was done on a sample of PBMCs. The receptors were gathered from a young man in good health and CMV-seronegative. Both conserved end residues are part of each CDR3. D genes are given only for firm matches. A row's size may be missing; if present it is once, few, many or a size class.

clone_size: .; d_call: TRBD1; v_call: TRBV7-7; j_call: TRBJ2-7; cdr3_length: 13; cdr3_nt: TGTGCTAGCAGCTTCGGACAGGACTACGAGCAGTACTTC; cdr3_aa: CASSFGQDYEQYF
clone_size: .; d_call: .; v_call: TRBV5-1; j_call: TRBJ2-1; cdr3_length: 18; cdr3_nt: TGCGCCAGCAGCGCAACTAATTCGGCGAGCCGCCCCTACAATGAGCAGTTCTTC; cdr3_aa: CASSATNSASRPYNEQFF
clone_size: .; d_call: .; v_call: TRBV19; j_call: TRBJ1-5; cdr3_length: 15; cdr3_nt: TGTGCCAGTAGTACTCCCGGGACACCCAATCAGCCCCAGCATTTT; cdr3_aa: CASSTPGTPNQPQHF
clone_size: .; d_call: .; v_call: TRBV6-5; j_call: TRBJ2-7; cdr3_length: 13; cdr3_nt: TGTGCCAGCAGGCCGCCCTCAGGGGACGAGCAGTACTTC; cdr3_aa: CASRPPSGDEQYF
clone_size: .; d_call: .; v_call: TRBV19; j_call: TRBJ1-5; cdr3_length: 13; cdr3_nt: TGTGCCAGTGTGGACAAGAGCAATCAGCCCCAGCATTTT; cdr3_aa: CASVDKSNQPQHF
clone_size: .; d_call: .; v_call: TRBV9; j_call: TRBJ2-3; cdr3_length: 15; cdr3_nt: TGTGCCAGCAGCGTAGAAAGAGTGGGGGGATATACGCAGTATTTT; cdr3_aa: CASSVERVGGYTQYF
clone_size: once; d_call: .; v_call: TRBV4-1; j_call: TRBJ1-1; cdr3_length: 14; cdr3_nt: TGCGCCAGCAGCCAAGTGGGGGCCGACACTGAAGCTTTCTTT; cdr3_aa: CASSQVGADTEAFF
clone_size: .; d_call: .; v_call: TRBV5-6; j_call: TRBJ1-5; cdr3_length: 15; cdr3_nt: TGTGCCAGCAGCTTGGGCACATCTAGCAATCAGCCCCAGCATTTT; cdr3_aa: CASSLGTSSNQPQHF
clone_size: .; d_call: .; v_call: TRBV6-8; j_call: TRBJ1-5; cdr3_length: 13; cdr3_nt: TGTGCCAGCATTCCAGGGGACCATCAGCCCCAGCATTTT; cdr3_aa: CASIPGDHQPQHF
clone_size: .; d_call: .; v_call: TRBV19; j_call: TRBJ1-2; cdr3_length: 12; cdr3_nt: TGTGCCAGTAGTACGACACACTATGGCTACACCTTC; cdr3_aa: CASSTTHYGYTF
clone_size: .; d_call: .; v_call: TRBV7-2; j_call: TRBJ2-3; cdr3_length: 14; cdr3_nt: TGTGCCAGCAGCTTTGGGGGCGGTGCAGATACGCAGTATTTT; cdr3_aa: CASSFGGGADTQYF
clone_size: .; d_call: .; v_call: TRBV28; j_call: TRBJ2-5; cdr3_length: 14; cdr3_nt: TGTGCCAGCAGACAGGGGCTAGCGCGGGAGACCCAGTACTTC; cdr3_aa: CASRQGLARETQYF
clone_size: few; d_call: .; v_call: TRBV15; j_call: TRBJ1-2; cdr3_length: 12; cdr3_nt: TGTGCCACCAGCGGGGGGAACTATGGCTACACCTTC; cdr3_aa: CATSGGNYGYTF
clone_size: once; d_call: .; v_call: TRBV15; j_call: TRBJ2-7; cdr3_length: 13; cdr3_nt: TGTGCCACCAGCTTGGCAGGGCCGGGCGAGCAGTACTTC; cdr3_aa: CATSLAGPGEQYF
clone_size: .; d_call: .; v_call: TRBV4-1; j_call: TRBJ1-2; cdr3_length: 15; cdr3_nt: TGCGCCAGCAGCCAATCCTACCCCGGGACTGATGGCTACACCTTC; cdr3_aa: CASSQSYPGTDGYTF
clone_size: .; d_call: .; v_call: TRBV7-8; j_call: TRBJ2-6; cdr3_length: 16; cdr3_nt: TGTGCCAGCAGCACGTTAAGGGGCTCTGGGGCCAACGTCCTGACTTTC; cdr3_aa: CASSTLRGSGANVLTF
clone_size: .; d_call: TRBD2; v_call: TRBV9; j_call: TRBJ2-3; cdr3_length: 18; cdr3_nt: TGTGCCACCCGAGGACTAGCGTGCCCTCTACACTACACAGATACGCAGTATTTT; cdr3_aa: CATRGLACPLHYTDTQYF
clone_size: .; d_call: .; v_call: TRBV28; j_call: TRBJ2-5; cdr3_length: 18; cdr3_nt: TGTGCCAGCAGCGGGATCACCTTTGAGGGGGTCCGACAAGAGACCCAGTACTTC; cdr3_aa: CASSGITFEGVRQETQYF
clone_size: .; d_call: .; v_call: TRBV27; j_call: TRBJ2-7; cdr3_length: 15; cdr3_nt: TGTGCCAGCAGTTTAGTCGGCGGGATTTCCTACGAGCAGTACTTC; cdr3_aa: CASSLVGGISYEQYF
clone_size: .; d_call: TRBD1; v_call: TRBV5-4; j_call: TRBJ1-1; cdr3_length: 13; cdr3_nt: TGTGCCAGCAGGACAGGGCGGAACACTGAAGCTTTCTTT; cdr3_aa: CASRTGRNTEAFF
clone_size: .; d_call: .; v_call: TRBV5-1; j_call: TRBJ2-5; cdr3_length: 13; cdr3_nt: TGCGCCAGCAGTTGGGACAACCAAGAGACCCAGTACTTC; cdr3_aa: CASSWDNQETQYF
clone_size: .; d_call: TRBD1; v_call: TRBV4-3; j_call: TRBJ2-7; cdr3_length: 13; cdr3_nt: TGCGCCAGCAGCCACTCAGGGGGCTACGAGCAGTACTTC; cdr3_aa: CASSHSGGYEQYF
clone_size: once; d_call: TRBD1; v_call: TRBV2; j_call: TRBJ1-1; cdr3_length: 17; cdr3_nt: TGTGCCAGCAGACGATCCGGACAGGGGGCATCGAACACTGAAGCTTTCTTT; cdr3_aa: CASRRSGQGASNTEAFF
clone_size: .; d_call: .; v_call: TRBV4-1; j_call: TRBJ1-1; cdr3_length: 16; cdr3_nt: TGCGCCAGCAGCCAATCCCAGGGTTCCCTCGACACTGAAGCTTTCTTT; cdr3_aa: CASSQSQGSLDTEAFF
clone_size: once; d_call: .; v_call: TRBV7-6; j_call: TRBJ1-1; cdr3_length: 13; cdr3_nt: TGTGCCAGCAGCAATTACAGGAACACTGAAGCTTTCTTT; cdr3_aa: CASSNYRNTEAFF
clone_size: .; d_call: TRBD1; v_call: TRBV5-1; j_call: TRBJ2-7; cdr3_length: 16; cdr3_nt: TGCGCCAGCAGTTACTCCGGGACAGGGCGGCACTACGAGCAGTACTTC; cdr3_aa: CASSYSGTGRHYEQYF
clone_size: once; d_call: TRBD2; v_call: TRBV7-9; j_call: TRBJ2-2; cdr3_length: 17; cdr3_nt: TGTGCCAGCAGCTTAGGTAGCGGGAGCTCGAACACCGGGGAGCTGTTTTTT; cdr3_aa: CASSLGSGSSNTGELFF
clone_size: .; d_call: TRBD2; v_call: TRBV5-4; j_call: TRBJ2-7; cdr3_length: 17; cdr3_nt: TGTGCCAGCAGCTCTTATAGCGGGAGTGCGCCATCCTACGAGCAGTACTTC; cdr3_aa: CASSSYSGSAPSYEQYF
clone_size: .; d_call: .; v_call: TRBV27; j_call: TRBJ2-5; cdr3_length: 16; cdr3_nt: TGTGCCAGCAGCCCAGCCTTAACTAGCTCGTGGGAGACCCAGTACTTC; cdr3_aa: CASSPALTSSWETQYF
clone_size: .; d_call: .; v_call: TRBV30; j_call: TRBJ2-7; cdr3_length: 14; cdr3_nt: TGTGCCTGGAGCCCGGGGTACAACTCCTACGAGCAGTACTTC; cdr3_aa: CAWSPGYNSYEQYF
clone_size: .; d_call: .; v_call: TRBV7-9; j_call: TRBJ1-5; cdr3_length: 14; cdr3_nt: TGTGCCAGCAGCCCAGGGCCTAGCAATCAGCCCCAGCATTTT; cdr3_aa: CASSPGPSNQPQHF
clone_size: .; d_call: TRBD1; v_call: TRBV19; j_call: TRBJ2-3; cdr3_length: 14; cdr3_nt: TGTGCCAGTAGTATAGGACAGGGGACAGATACGCAGTATTTT; cdr3_aa: CASSIGQGTDTQYF
clone_size: .; d_call: TRBD1; v_call: TRBV15; j_call: TRBJ1-1; cdr3_length: 15; cdr3_nt: TGTGCCACCAGCAGAGATCGGACAGGGGGCAATGAAGCTTTCTTT; cdr3_aa: CATSRDRTGGNEAFF
clone_size: .; d_call: TRBD1; v_call: TRBV6-6; j_call: TRBJ1-2; cdr3_length: 13; cdr3_nt: TGTGCCAGCAGTTCGACAGGGATCAGTGGCTACACCTTC; cdr3_aa: CASSSTGISGYTF
clone_size: .; d_call: .; v_call: TRBV28; j_call: TRBJ2-7; cdr3_length: 14; cdr3_nt: TGTGCCAGCAGTTTTGAGACAGGCCCTTACGAGCAGTACTTC; cdr3_aa: CASSFETGPYEQYF
clone_size: .; d_call: TRBD2; v_call: TRBV7-2; j_call: TRBJ2-7; cdr3_length: 16; cdr3_nt: TGTGCCAGCAGCTTATCGGGGGGAATATCCTCCTACGAGCAGTACTTC; cdr3_aa: CASSLSGGISSYEQYF
clone_size: .; d_call: TRBD1; v_call: TRBV7-9; j_call: TRBJ2-1; cdr3_length: 13; cdr3_nt: TGTGCCGGGGGACAGGGTATCGGCAATGAGCAGTTCTTC; cdr3_aa: CAGGQGIGNEQFF
clone_size: .; d_call: .; v_call: TRBV15; j_call: TRBJ1-2; cdr3_length: 16; cdr3_nt: TGTGCCACCAGCAGGAGTACAGAACTCGCTGGTAATGGCTACACCTTC; cdr3_aa: CATSRSTELAGNGYTF
clone_size: .; d_call: .; v_call: TRBV4-3; j_call: TRBJ1-1; cdr3_length: 17; cdr3_nt: TGCGCCAGCAGCCAAGAGACGTTGGGGGCAGCGGACACTGAAGCTTTCTTT; cdr3_aa: CASSQETLGAADTEAFF
clone_size: .; d_call: .; v_call: TRBV27; j_call: TRBJ2-7; cdr3_length: 14; cdr3_nt: TGTGCCAGCAGTTTAAGGGGGACCTCATACGAGCAGTACTTC; cdr3_aa: CASSLRGTSYEQYF
clone_size: .; d_call: TRBD1; v_call: TRBV5-1; j_call: TRBJ2-1; cdr3_length: 14; cdr3_nt: TGCGCCAGCAGCTTGGGGACAGGGTACAATGAGCAGTTCTTC; cdr3_aa: CASSLGTGYNEQFF
clone_size: .; d_call: TRBD2; v_call: TRBV6-5; j_call: TRBJ2-1; cdr3_length: 16; cdr3_nt: TGTGCCAGCAGTTACGGGGGCAGCGGGAGGGCCGATGAGCAGTTCTTC; cdr3_aa: CASSYGGSGRADEQFF
clone_size: .; d_call: TRBD1; v_call: TRBV7-9; j_call: TRBJ2-7; cdr3_length: 16; cdr3_nt: TGTGCCAGCAGCTCCTTCCCCCCGGACAGGCGCGGGGAGCAGTACTTC; cdr3_aa: CASSSFPPDRRGEQYF
clone_size: .; d_call: .; v_call: TRBV19; j_call: TRBJ2-4; cdr3_length: 12; cdr3_nt: TGTGCCAGTAGTAGCGGGTACAACATTCAGTACTTC; cdr3_aa: CASSSGYNIQYF
clone_size: .; d_call: .; v_call: TRBV5-1; j_call: TRBJ1-2; cdr3_length: 14; cdr3_nt: TGCGCCAGCAGCTTGGCCACGGAGACGTATGGCTACACCTTC; cdr3_aa: CASSLATETYGYTF
clone_size: .; d_call: .; v_call: TRBV9; j_call: TRBJ2-5; cdr3_length: 14; cdr3_nt: TGTGCCAGCAGCGTAGGGTCCAGCAGGGAGACCCAGTACTTC; cdr3_aa: CASSVGSSRETQYF
clone_size: .; d_call: TRBD1; v_call: TRBV28; j_call: TRBJ2-2; cdr3_length: 18; cdr3_nt: TGTGCCAGCAGTCCCAGGACAGGGGCCAGGGAGAACACCGGGGAGCTGTTTTTT; cdr3_aa: CASSPRTGARENTGELFF
clone_size: .; d_call: .; v_call: TRBV27; j_call: TRBJ2-7; cdr3_length: 15; cdr3_nt: TGTGCCAGCAGTTTATCGGGGGGGCGGGGCATCGAGCAGTACTTC; cdr3_aa: CASSLSGGRGIEQYF
clone_size: .; d_call: .; v_call: TRBV27; j_call: TRBJ1-1; cdr3_length: 14; cdr3_nt: TGTGCCAGCAGCCCAGACTGGGTTAGCACTGAAGCTTTCTTT; cdr3_aa: CASSPDWVSTEAFF
clone_size: once; d_call: TRBD2; v_call: TRBV27; j_call: TRBJ2-1; cdr3_length: 15; cdr3_nt: TGTGCCAGCAGTTTAGCCAGCGGGGGCTACAATGAGCAGTTCTTC; cdr3_aa: CASSLASGGYNEQFF